A selection of T cell receptor beta chains follows, all from one sample in a study of shared clonotypes between healthy human individuals. Libraries were prepared by immunoSEQ multiplex PCR; TCRdb keeps only in-frame clonotypes and omits some of them. The sample lists approximately 350,000 clones, around 96% occurring once. What was sequenced was memory CD8+ T cells sorted from blood. Receptors originate from a man younger than 45 in good health. The CDR3 runs from the conserved cysteine through the conserved F or W. D genes are given only for firm matches. Clone size is stated in some rows and not others, as once, few, many or a class when expanded.

TRBJ1-1 | once | . | TRBV5-1 | TGCGCCAGCAGCTTGGGTGAAGCTTTCTTT | CASSLGEAFF
TRBJ2-2 | . | TRBD1 | TRBV5-1 | TGCGCCAGCAGGCGGGACAGGGGGGATACCGGGGAGCTGTTTTTT | CASRRDRGDTGELFF
TRBJ1-5 | . | TRBD1 | TRBV5-6 | TGTGCCAGCAGCCTGGGCAGGGGGAATAGCAATCAGCCCCAGCATTTT | CASSLGRGNSNQPQHF
TRBJ1-3 | once | . | TRBV19 | TGTGCCAGTAGTCCCAGGGTCGCTGGAAACACCATATATTTT | CASSPRVAGNTIYF
TRBJ2-1 | . | TRBD2 | TRBV7-2 | TGTGCCAGCAGCTCCCGGACTAGCGGAAGCCCATTCGGGAACAATGAGCAGTTCTTC | CASSSRTSGSPFGNNEQFF
TRBJ1-5 | . | TRBD1 | TRBV28 | TGTGCCAGCAGTTTATTGGGGACAGGGGGTCATCAGCCCCAGCATTTT | CASSLLGTGGHQPQHF
TRBJ2-7 | . | . | TRBV6-5 | TGTGCCAGCAGTTTAGGGGTCACCTACGAGCAGTACTTC | CASSLGVTYEQYF
TRBJ2-3 | . | . | TRBV28 | TGTGCCAGCAGCGTACGGGATAGGGGTTATTTT | CASSVRDRGYF
TRBJ2-6 | . | TRBD1 | TRBV5-4 | TGTGCCAGCAGCGGGACAGGGCCCACCTCTGGGGCCAACGTCCTGACTTTC | CASSGTGPTSGANVLTF
TRBJ2-3 | . | . | TRBV5-5 | TGTGCCAGCAGCTTGACTACAGGGATAGATACGCAGTATTTT | CASSLTTGIDTQYF
TRBJ2-5 | . | TRBD2 | TRBV10-2 | TGCGCCAGCAGTGCCCCGGGACTAGGAGAGACCCAGTACTTC | CASSAPGLGETQYF
TRBJ2-7 | . | TRBD2 | TRBV6-5 | TGTGCCAGCAGTTCCAGGACTAGCGGGAGCGACGAGCAGTACTTC | CASSSRTSGSDEQYF